Described below is a single T cell receptor beta chain sequence and its context. What it binds is unknown. This sample is drawn from a study of T cell clonotyping in hematopoietic cell transplantation. Findings and limits, study-wide: Broader posttransplant TCR repertoire diversity was predicted by graft donor and pretransplant recipient Inverse Simpson Index values. Pathologically expanded recipient clonotypes increased progressively from day 30 to day 180 as diversity fell. Without cell sorting, CD4 versus CD8 contributions remain unresolved.

Blood collection times were about day -28 and days 30, 100, 180 posttransplant. Assay used: immunoSEQ multiplex PCR; TCRdb lists only in-frame clones, some missing. This sample has about 10,000 clones; 80% to 95% occur once, and the top ten carry under 7.5%. CDR1 is MNHEY, CDR2 SVGAGI, per germline. V shed 5 bases and J shed 4 bases, with 15 bases lying between them. The length of the CDR3 is 15 residues. The TCR sequence derives from a male patient in his forties or fifties who had an allogeneic stem cell transplant from a related donor, so T cells may come from the graft donor. Some clones in this sample may be carry-over from other donors' samples. Sequencing used PBMCs, obtained 100 days after allogeneic stem cell transplant. The rearrangement uses TRBV6-5 and TRBJ1-3; D perhaps matches TRBD1 (5 bases). CDR3 DNA sequence: TGTGCCAGCAGTCAATACGGGACGGAAGGAAACACCATATATTTT. Translating gives CASSQYGTEGNTIYF.